The source of this T cell receptor beta chain is a study of tumor and adjacent non-tumor tissue in lung cancer. Three rounds of nested PCR, following a modified ARM-PCR protocol, produced the TCRbeta library. TCRdb processed the multiplex PCR reads anew with MiXCR; each CDR3 protein has one entry. The sample comprises about 76,000 distinct CDR3 sequences, approximately 68% of which are singletons, and 10% to 15% rests with the top ten. No cell sorting was done before RNA was extracted from the tissue. Between August and November 2014, newly diagnosed, chemotherapy-naive lung cancer patients underwent thoracic surgery in China. General study results and limits: Tumor tissue had significantly higher TCR diversity than normal lung.

On this clonotype: The antigen is not known. A read error may be the cause here, since a much bigger clone is one base away.

CDR1 and CDR2 from the germline V gene are LGHNA and YNFKEQ. CDR3 length: 16 residues. Sequencing was carried out using lung tumor tissue. The TCR was taken from a woman in her 70s with non-small cell lung cancer. V usage is TRBV4-2 and J usage is TRBJ2-2; D is uncertain. DNA of the CDR3: TGTACCAGCAGCCAAAATTGGGCCACGAACACTGGGGAGCTGTTTTTT. Its protein product is CTSSQNWATNTGELFF.